This T cell receptor beta chain was sequenced for a study of tumor and adjacent non-tumor tissue in lung cancer. On the study more broadly: There were 12 adenocarcinoma, a couple of squamous cell carcinoma and 1 small cell lung cancer cases. Samples averaged approximately 3.9 million productive TCRbeta reads each.

A modified ARM-PCR protocol with three rounds of nested PCR amplified TCRbeta. TCRdb reanalysed the multiplex PCR reads using MiXCR and keeps one entry per CDR3 protein. The repertoire consists of more than 70,000 distinct CDR3 sequences, with more than 60% occurring once and the leading ten covering around 15%. Comment on this clonotype: Sequence at one end of the junction differs from germline and may be a read error.

RNA was extracted from bulk tissue without any cell sorting. Newly diagnosed lung cancer patients had thoracic surgery in China, August–late 2014, without prior chemotherapy. This CDR3 spans 14 amino acids. The germline V gene encodes CDR1 SQVTM and CDR2 ANQGSEA. The clonotype originates from a man between 65 and 85 years old with non-small cell lung cancer. The chain employs TRBV29-1 and TRBJ1-4, with 7 bases fitting TRBD1. Input material: lung tumor tissue. The CDR3 nucleotides are TGCAGCGTTGAAGCCCGGGACAGCTACGAAAAACTGTCTTTT. Translated, it gives CSVEARDSYEKLSF.